The source of this TCR beta chain is a study of lung T cells in sarcoidosis with Löfgren's syndrome. TCRdb analysed the reads with MiXCR anew, one entry per CDR3 protein. Of tens of thousands of distinct CDR3 sequences in the sample, around 20% were seen once. CDR1 and CDR2 (germline): SNHLY, FYNNEI. V dropped 7 bases and J dropped 15 bases, with 16 bases sitting between them. This CDR3 is built from 11 residues. The J gene is TRBJ2-1, the V gene TRBV2, with D perhaps TRBD1 (6 bases). The clonotype was recovered from a human donor with sarcoidosis (Löfgren's syndrome or another form), or a control subject (not recorded which). The sample taken for sequencing was CD4+ T cells from PBMCs. The CDR3 sequence: CASTDVGARFF. Here the CDR3 DNA reads TGTGCCAGCACGGATGTGGGGGCTCGGTTCTTC.